Presented here are 5 T cell receptor beta chains from one specimen sequenced in a study of T-cell memory formation after mild COVID-19. MiXCR, applied by TCRdb to the 5' RACE reads, yields one record per CDR3 protein. The sample records some 600,000 distinct CDR3 sequences, around 16% being singletons. Sequenced: PBMCs or a T cell subset sorted from them (not recorded which). The receptors shown here come from an adult woman who had mild COVID-19 (a few samples of this study predate the infection). Cell type and time point are not known.

This chain joins TRBV7-2 and TRBJ2-7; D gene unclear. V dropped 5 bases and J dropped 0 bases, with 11 bases sitting between them. Germline V gene sequence: CDR1 SGHTA, CDR2 FQGNSA. The length of the CDR3 is 14 residues. The chain's CDR3 is CASSAAVTSYEQYF. The CDR3 nucleotides are TGTGCCAGCAGCGCCGCCGTTACCTCCTACGAGCAGTACTTC.

This chain links TRBV7-3 with TRBJ2-7; D might be TRBD2 (5 bases). V shed 2 bases and J shed 2 bases, with 13 bases lying between them. This CDR3 comprises 15 residues. Germline CDR1 is SGHTA and CDR2 is FQGTGA. The CDR3 sequence: CASSLVSGGAYEQYF. In DNA form, the CDR3 reads TGTGCCAGCAGCTTAGTCAGCGGCGGAGCCTACGAGCAGTACTTC.

This clonotype was counted between two and nine times. The V call is TRBV19, the J call TRBJ2-7; 7 bases match TRBD1. The CDR3 contains 15 residues. Germline assignment: CDR1 LNHDA and CDR2 SQIVND (reference sequence). Trimming removed 5 bases from V and 3 bases from J; junction bases left unmatched: 10. This chain's CDR3 is CASSPWTGRDYEQYF. CDR3 nucleotide sequence: TGTGCCAGTAGTCCCTGGACAGGTAGGGACTACGAGCAGTACTTC.

The rearrangement joins TRBV18 to TRBJ1-2; D is uncertain. V was cut by 4 bases and J by 8 bases, with 8 bases left in between. This CDR3 comprises 11 residues. Germline V CDR1 and CDR2: KGHSH, LQKENI. This CDR3 reads CASSRHRGYTF. Written as DNA, the CDR3 is TGTGCCAGCTCACGCCACCGGGGCTACACCTTC.

The rearrangement joins TRBV4-2 to TRBJ1-1, with 10 bases matching TRBD1. In germline, CDR1 is LGHNA, CDR2 YNFKEQ. The ends lost 4 bases at V and 11 bases at J; junction bases unmatched: 10. The CDR3 extends over 14 amino acids. The CDR3 DNA is TGTGCCAGCAGCCCCCGGGACAGGGGTGAGGAGGCTTTCTTT. It yields the protein CASSPRDRGEEAFF.